Below, 31 T cell receptor beta chains from the same sample are listed, as sequenced in a study of response to subunit inactivated influenza vaccine. MiXCR, run by TCRdb on the RT-PCR reads, gives a single entry per CDR3 protein. The table has hundreds of thousands of distinct CDR3 sequences, about a fifth seen once. The material was PBMCs from blood, obtained around 5 days after vaccination. Receptors were obtained from a man aged 50 to 60 who received an inactivated influenza vaccine.

This clonotype came up a few times. This sequence joins TRBV10-3 and TRBJ2-4; D gene unclear. Trimming took off 5 bases at V and 0 bases at J, with 14 bases between the two ends. The germline CDR1 and CDR2 sequences are ENHRY and SYGVKD. This CDR3 is built from 16 residues. CDR3 coding DNA: TGTGCCATCAGTACCCCGGGTCGAGAAGCCAAAAACATTCAGTACTTC. Translated, it gives CAISTPGREAKNIQYF.

This clonotype appeared a few times. The chain couples TRBV28 to TRBJ2-3; D unclear. Germline V gives CDR1 MDHEN, CDR2 SYDVKM. The CDR3 has 14 amino acids. V was pared by 1 base and J by 6 bases, with 11 bases between. In nucleotides, the CDR3 is TGTGCCAGCAGTTTATCCCCTCCACATGATACGCAGTATTTT. Amino acids: CASSLSPPHDTQYF. Full variable domain (outside the CDR3, taken from reference TRBV28 and TRBJ2-3): DVKVTQSSRYLVKRTGEKVFLECVQDMDHENMFWYRQDPGLGLRLIYFSYDVKMKEKGDIPEGYSVSREKKERFSLILESASTNQTSMYLCASSLSPPHDTQYFGPGTRLTVL.

The V and J genes are TRBV29-1 and TRBJ1-6; D call uncertain. Between the trimmed V and J ends, which lost 7 bases and 6 bases, there was a span of 16 bases. The CDR3 runs to 14 residues. Per the germline V gene, CDR1 is SQVTM and CDR2 is ANQGSEA. CDR3 DNA sequence: TGCAGCGGGCACAAGGGCTCCCCTAATTCACCCCTCCACTTT. It specifies CSGHKGSPNSPLHF.

The V and J genes are TRBV29-1 and TRBJ2-5; 7 nucleotides align to TRBD2. Germline assignment: CDR1 SQVTM and CDR2 ANQGSEA. Unmatched junction bases numbered 7, after V lost 1 base and J lost 5 bases. CDR3 length: 14 residues. In DNA, the CDR3 is TGCAGCGTTGAAGTGGTTAGCGGGCTTGAGACCCAGTACTTC. Its translation is CSVEVVSGLETQYF.

The rearrangement uses TRBV19 and TRBJ1-1; D not certain. V lost 0 bases, J lost 1 base, and 6 bases lay in between. Germline values: CDR1 LNHDA, CDR2 SQIVND (reference sequence). CDR3 size: 14 residues. As DNA, the CDR3 is TGTGCCAGTAGTATAGACGAGGGGAACACTGAAGCTTTCTTT. This codes for CASSIDEGNTEAFF.

This sequence joins TRBV7-9 and TRBJ1-1, with D possibly TRBD1 on 5 matching bases. Germline-derived CDR1 and CDR2 are SEHNR and FQNEAQ (reference sequence). The CDR3 is made up of 15 amino acids. V dropped 2 bases and J dropped 4 bases, with 14 bases sitting between them. CDR3 residues: CASSLSQGLSTEAFF. The CDR3 region has the DNA TGTGCCAGCAGCTTATCCCAGGGATTGAGCACTGAAGCTTTCTTT. Drawing the rest from reference TRBV7-9 and TRBJ1-1, the complete variable domain is DTGVSQNPRHKITKRGQNVTFRCDPISEHNRLYWYRQTLGQGPEFLTYFQNEAQLEKSRLLSDRFSAERPKGSFSTLEIQRTEQGDSAMYLCASSLSQGLSTEAFFGQGTRLTVV.

The chain combines TRBV6-2 or TRBV6-3 with TRBJ1-5, with a possible D match to TRBD1 (6 bases). The CDR3 totals 14 residues. Germline lookup yields CDR1 MNHEY and CDR2 SVGEGT. Trimming removed 4 bases from V and 5 bases from J, with 12 bases in between. CDR3 bases: TGTGCCAGCAGTTCCCTACAGGGACATCAGCCCCAGCATTTT. As protein: CASSSLQGHQPQHF.

This clonotype has just a few counts. The chain couples TRBV5-1 to TRBJ2-3; no definite D call. The CDR3 covers 15 residues. V was trimmed by 2 bases and J by 1 base, leaving 11 bases between them. CDR1 and CDR2 from the germline V gene are SGHRS and YFSETQ. The CDR3 is CASSLANTRTDTQYF. The CDR3 nucleotides read TGCGCCAGCAGCTTAGCAAATACGCGCACAGATACGCAGTATTTT.

Written as DNA, the CDR3 is TGCGCCAGCAGTCAATCCAAGATGACAGGGCGCTCCGGGGAGCTGTTTTTT. Amino acids: CASSQSKMTGRSGELFF. This chain uses TRBV23-1 with TRBJ2-2, with 7 bases aligning to TRBD1. TRBV23-1 is marked as an open reading frame, function uncertain. The CDR3 runs to 17 residues. The trim removed 0 bases at V and 6 bases at J, leaving 10 bases unmatched.

This clonotype was observed at least ten times. The J gene is TRBJ2-2, the V gene TRBV5-1; the D gene could be TRBD1 or TRBD2 (5 bases each). CDR1 is SGHRS and CDR2 is YFSETQ in the germline V gene. The V end was cut by 7 bases, the J end by 2 bases, with 15 bases between. The CDR3 covers 15 residues. The CDR3 reads CASGLRGANTGELFF. DNA for the CDR3: TGCGCCAGCGGCCTAAGGGGAGCCAACACCGGGGAGCTGTTTTTT.

The rearrangement links TRBV2 to TRBJ2-3, with TRBD1 matching over 10 bases. Germline trimming cut 6 bases from V and 1 base from J; bases unmatched to any gene: 4. CDR1 is SNHLY and CDR2 is FYNNEI in the germline V gene. The CDR3 sequence is 15 residues long. CDR3 region: CASRGQGIGTDTQYF. CDR3 DNA: TGTGCCAGCAGGGGACAGGGGATTGGCACAGATACGCAGTATTTT.

The V gene is TRBV3-1, the J gene TRBJ1-2, with D uncertain. The length of the CDR3 is 16 residues. Germline V gene data show CDR1 as LGHDT and CDR2 as YNNKEL (reference sequence). Trimming took off 0 bases at V and 4 bases at J, with 15 bases between the two ends. CDR3 nucleotide sequence: TGTGCCAGCAGCCAAGATCTTGCGACATCCCTCTATGGCTACACCTTC. Translation: CASSQDLATSLYGYTF.

The chain carries TRBV7-9 and TRBJ2-1; no reliable D call. Trimming took 5 bases from V and 0 from J, leaving 8 bases between them. The germline V gene encodes CDR1 SEHNR and CDR2 FQNEAQ (reference sequence). The CDR3 has 14 amino acids. The CDR3 loop is CASSRTHSYNEQFF. The CDR3 DNA follows: TGTGCCAGCAGCAGGACCCACTCCTACAATGAGCAGTTCTTC.

This clonotype was counted between two and nine times. The rearrangement joins TRBV12-3 or TRBV12-4 to TRBJ2-3, with 12 bases aligning to TRBD1. CDR3 length equals 15 residues. V trimming: 4 bases; J trimming: 6 bases; junction bases outside the gene matches: 5. CDR3 nucleotide sequence: TGTGCCAGCAGTTCGGGACAGGGGGCGCTTGATACGCAGTATTTT. It specifies CASSSGQGALDTQYF.

The table lists this clonotype with a few counts. This rearrangement joins TRBV20-1 to TRBJ2-5, with D perhaps given as TRBD1 or TRBD2 (6 bases each). This CDR3 spans 13 amino acids. Germline CDR1 reads DFQATT; CDR2 reads SNEGSKA (reference sequence). Trimming pared 1 base from V and 9 bases from J, leaving 15 bases between. The CDR3 spells CSARVPTEGAQYF. The DNA for the CDR3 is TGCAGTGCTAGAGTGCCGACGGAGGGGGCCCAGTACTTC.

The chain links TRBV7-3 to TRBJ2-7, with TRBD2 matching 7 bases. Germline trimming cut 1 base from V and 3 bases from J; bases unmatched to any gene: 9. This CDR3 contains 16 residues. Germline assignment: CDR1 SGHTA and CDR2 FQGTGA. CDR3 residues: CASSLMASSGHYEQYF. The CDR3 DNA is TGTGCCAGCAGCTTAATGGCGTCTAGCGGACACTACGAGCAGTACTTC.

This clonotype was counted only a few times. V usage is TRBV6-2 or TRBV6-3 and J usage is TRBJ2-5, with D maybe TRBD2 (6 bases). This CDR3 has 18 residues. Germline V CDR1 and CDR2: MNHEY, SVGEGT. The V and J ends lost 3 bases and 1 base respectively, with 21 bases between them. The CDR3 loop reads CASSYYGNRYGSQETQYF. The CDR3 DNA reads as TGTGCCAGCAGTTATTACGGTAACCGATACGGGAGCCAAGAGACCCAGTACTTC.

This clonotype has a handful of counts. The J gene is TRBJ2-1, the V gene TRBV4-2; 8 nucleotides align to TRBD1. In germline, CDR1 is LGHNA, CDR2 YNFKEQ. There are 13 residues in the CDR3. With V trimmed by 8 bases and J by 9 bases, 9 bases remained unmatched. The CDR3 sequence: CASGEDRVLEQFF. In nucleotides, the CDR3 is TGTGCCAGCGGGGAGGACAGGGTTCTTGAGCAGTTCTTC.

This clonotype appeared a few times. This CDR3 is CATSDLGDTQYF. The CDR3 DNA reads as TGTGCCACCAGTGATTTGGGAGATACGCAGTATTTT. The V and J genes are TRBV24-1 and TRBJ2-3, with unresolved D. Between the trimmed V and J ends, which lost 0 bases and 5 bases, there was a span of 2 bases. The germline CDR1 and CDR2 sequences are KGHDR and SFDVKD. The CDR3 contains 12 residues.

This rearrangement joins TRBV7-2 to TRBJ1-5; 10 positions match TRBD1. The CDR3 runs 16 residues. Germline trimming cut 5 bases from V and 1 base from J; bases unmatched to any gene: 5. Germline V CDR1 and CDR2: SGHTA, FQGNSA. CDR3 loop: CASSPWTGGSNQPQHF. The CDR3, as DNA: TGTGCCAGCAGCCCCTGGACAGGGGGAAGCAATCAGCCCCAGCATTTT. Variable domain in full (rest from reference TRBV7-2 and TRBJ1-5): GAGVSQSPSNKVTEKGKDVELRCDPISGHTALYWYRQSLGQGLEFLIYFQGNSAPDKSGLPSDRFSAERTGGSVSTLTIQRTQQEDSAVYLCASSPWTGGSNQPQHFGDGTRLSIL.

V and J are TRBV3-1 and TRBJ1-3, with D unclear. Trimming took off 1 base at V and 4 bases at J, with 14 bases between the two ends. Germline V gene lookup returns CDR1 LGHDT and CDR2 YNNKEL (reference sequence). This CDR3 is built from 16 residues. CDR3 sequence (DNA): TGTGCCAGCAGCCAAGGAATTTCCCTGGGGGGAAACACCATATATTTT. It encodes CASSQGISLGGNTIYF.

This clonotype was observed many times. The chain employs TRBV7-2 and TRBJ2-3; no definite D call. CDR1 and CDR2 (germline): SGHTA, FQGNSA. This CDR3 contains 13 residues. With 5 bases removed from V and 7 bases from J, the gap between germline ends came to 13 bases. Written as DNA, the CDR3 is TGTGCCAGCAGCACAACGATGGGGTATACGCAGTATTTT. It is translated as CASSTTMGYTQYF.

This chain connects TRBV15 to TRBJ2-7; no definite D call. The V end lost 8 bases, the J end lost 5 bases, and 16 bases lay between the germline ends. The CDR3 runs to 13 residues. In germline, CDR1 is LNHNV, CDR2 YYDKDF (reference sequence). The CDR3 protein is CATGRSNRDEQYF. For the CDR3, the DNA is TGTGCCACCGGAAGGTCCAACCGTGACGAGCAGTACTTC.

This rearrangement joins TRBV12-3 or TRBV12-4 to TRBJ2-2, with a weak D call TRBD1 (6 bases). Trimming took 1 base from V and 7 from J, leaving 10 bases between them. The CDR3 consists of 14 residues. The CDR3 is CASSLVRGVGELFF. Written as DNA, the CDR3 is TGTGCCAGCAGTTTAGTCAGGGGCGTCGGGGAGCTGTTTTTT.

This sequence joins TRBV10-3 and TRBJ2-1; TRBD1 might be the D (5 bases). V was shortened by 3 bases and J by 12 bases, with 12 bases between the two germline ends. CDR3 length: 12 residues. Per germline, CDR1 ENHRY and CDR2 SYGVKD. CDR3 DNA: TGTGCCATCAGTGATGGGCCCGACAGGCAGTTCTTC. Translated: CAISDGPDRQFF.

This chain connects TRBV20-1 to TRBJ1-3; D may be TRBD1 (5 bases). V shed 0 bases and J shed 4 bases, with 10 bases lying between them. Germline V gene lookup returns CDR1 DFQATT and CDR2 SNEGSKA (reference sequence). This CDR3 region has 14 residues. This CDR3 reads CSAREQVAGNTIYF. DNA for the CDR3: TGCAGTGCTAGAGAACAGGTCGCCGGAAACACCATATATTTT.

V usage is TRBV15 and J usage is TRBJ1-1; D is unclear. The germline V gene has CDR1 LNHNV and CDR2 YYDKDF (reference sequence). The V gene lost 4 bases and the J gene lost 4 bases, with 16 bases spanning the gap. The CDR3 is made up of 15 amino acids. The CDR3 coding sequence is TGTGCCACCAGCACTGACCAACTGAGCGGCACTGAAGCTTTCTTT. Amino acids: CATSTDQLSGTEAFF.

This clonotype was observed a few times. The chain couples TRBV28 to TRBJ2-7; D remains ambiguous. The CDR3 has 13 residues. V dropped 3 bases and J dropped 3 bases, with 9 bases sitting between them. Germline values: CDR1 MDHEN, CDR2 SYDVKM. The chain's CDR3 is CASSFAQSYEQYF. The CDR3 DNA is TGTGCCAGCAGTTTTGCACAGAGCTACGAGCAGTACTTC. The variable domain in full, with the rest retrieved from reference TRBV28 and TRBJ2-7, is DVKVTQSSRYLVKRTGEKVFLECVQDMDHENMFWYRQDPGLGLRLIYFSYDVKMKEKGDIPEGYSVSREKKERFSLILESASTNQTSMYLCASSFAQSYEQYFGPGTRLTVT.

This chain links TRBV10-3 with TRBJ2-1; TRBD2 is a possible D gene (5 bases). The V end was cut by 7 bases, the J end by 2 bases, with 15 bases between. Germline V gene data show CDR1 as ENHRY and CDR2 as SYGVKD. The CDR3 totals 15 residues. DNA for the CDR3: TGTGCCATCAAAACCTCAGGTAGCGCCTACAATGAGCAGTTCTTC. Translation gives CAIKTSGSAYNEQFF.

Concerning this clonotype itself: One junction end disagrees with the germline gene, perhaps due to a read error. The chain has TRBV4-2 and TRBJ2-3; D is perhaps TRBD1 or TRBD2 (5 bases each). The V gene's germline CDR1 is LGHNA and CDR2 YNFKEQ. This CDR3 region has 14 residues. The CDR3 bases are TGTGCCAGCAGTCGGGACGACAACACAGAGACGCAGTATTTT. Protein: CASSRDDNTETQYF.

The chain is built from TRBV6-1 and TRBJ2-4; 11 bases are shared with TRBD1. Germline V gives CDR1 MNHNS, CDR2 SASEGT. The CDR3 is 14 amino acids. Trimming took 10 bases from V and 7 from J; bases not matched to a gene: 9. Here the CDR3 reads CATSTGQGENIQYF. The CDR3 DNA reads as TGTGCCACCTCAACGGGACAGGGGGAGAACATTCAGTACTTC.